Below are 29 T cell receptor beta chains sequenced from a single sample in a study of T cells in tuberculosis. Described time point: new active TB diagnosis, blood taken before or within 7 days of starting treatment. Clones were read by immunoSEQ multiplex PCR, and TCRdb kept only the in-frame ones, dropping some. The sample holds some 31,000 clones; just over 90% are singletons and the top ten take about 6.8%. Sequencing used PBMCs, obtained at tuberculosis diagnosis. The receptors were gathered from an adult with tuberculosis.

The chain's CDR3 is CASSPDSNTEAFF. The CDR3 nucleotides are TGTGCCAGCAGCCCAGACAGTAACACTGAAGCTTTCTTT. V usage is TRBV5-8 and J usage is TRBJ1-1; tentative D call: TRBD1 (5 bases). V was pared by 4 bases and J by 2 bases, with 9 bases between. This CDR3 region has 13 residues. The germline V gene has CDR1 SGHTS and CDR2 YDEGEE. Full variable domain (outside the CDR3, taken from reference TRBV5-8 and TRBJ1-1): EAGVTQSPTHLIKTRGQQATLRCSPISGHTSVYWYQQALGLGLQFLLWYDEGEERNRGNFPPRFSGRQFPNYSSELNVNALELEDSALYLCASSPDSNTEAFFGQGTRLTVV.

This chain connects TRBV19 to TRBJ1-1, with D possibly matching TRBD1 (6 bases). In germline, CDR1 is LNHDA, CDR2 SQIVND (reference sequence). CDR3 length: 13 amino acids. Between the trimmed V and J ends, which lost 7 bases and 6 bases, there was a span of 15 bases. The CDR3 sequence is CASTETGRAEAFF. DNA of the CDR3: TGTGCCAGTACCGAAACAGGGCGGGCTGAAGCTTTCTTT.

The count of this clone is one. This chain connects TRBV10-1 to TRBJ2-3; 7 bases line up with TRBD1. Per the germline V gene, CDR1 is WNHNN and CDR2 is SYGVQD (reference sequence). The V segment lost 2 bases and the J segment 7 bases; nucleotides outside the gene matches: 6. The CDR3 spans 14 residues. Written as DNA, the CDR3 is TGCGCCAGCAGTGAGAGACAGGGTTATCATACGCAGTATTTT. Residues: CASSERQGYHTQYF.

V usage is TRBV14 and J usage is TRBJ2-7; the match to TRBD1 covers 10 bases. V lost 0 bases and J lost 5; bases outside the gene matches: 4. Germline V gene lookup returns CDR1 SGHDN and CDR2 FVKESK. The CDR3 is 15 amino acids. CDR3 in DNA: TGTGCCAGCAGCCAAGATAGGGACAGGGGCCACGAGCAGTACTTC. This translates into CASSQDRDRGHEQYF.

This sequence joins TRBV11-2 and TRBJ2-3, with a possible D match to TRBD2 (6 bases). V gave up 2 bases and J gave up 2 bases, with 11 bases separating them. The CDR3 runs 15 residues. CDR1 and CDR2 (germline): SGHAT, FQNNGV. The CDR3 region has the DNA TGTGCCAGCAGCTTACGGGGGAGCTCCACAGATACGCAGTATTTT. Residues: CASSLRGSSTDTQYF.

The V call is TRBV10-3, the J call TRBJ1-2; D is uncertain. The length of the CDR3 is 15 residues. Per germline, CDR1 ENHRY and CDR2 SYGVKD. V lost 0 bases to trimming and J lost 8 bases, with 16 bases between them. The CDR3 reads CAISESPVLREGYTF. CDR3 sequence (DNA): TGTGCCATCAGTGAGTCCCCAGTTTTAAGGGAGGGCTACACCTTC.

The CDR3: CASSPSLGGAGSSPLHF. In nucleotides, the CDR3 is TGTGCCAGCAGTCCCTCTCTGGGAGGGGCCGGGAGTTCACCCCTCCACTTT. The chain has TRBV27 and TRBJ1-6, with a tentative D call TRBD1 (5 bases). Between the trimmed V and J ends, which lost 5 bases and 9 bases, there was a span of 23 bases. CDR3 length equals 17 residues. Per germline, CDR1 MNHEY and CDR2 SMNVEV (reference sequence).

The chain is built from TRBV10-2 and TRBJ1-4; D gene uncertain. V shed 3 bases and J shed 9 bases, with 11 bases lying between them. CDR3 length equals 13 residues. Germline V lookup: CDR1 WSHSY, CDR2 SAAADI. The CDR3 nucleotides are TGCGCCAGCAGTGAACAGACGCCTCAAAAACTGTTTTTT. Translating gives CASSEQTPQKLFF.

CDR3 region: CASTQREGSSTEAFF. Here the CDR3 DNA reads TGTGCCAGCACCCAGAGGGAGGGTTCGAGCACTGAAGCTTTCTTT. This sequence joins TRBV21-1 and TRBJ1-1. TRBV21-1 is recorded as a pseudogene. CDR3 length: 15 amino acids.

The genes are TRBV2 and TRBJ2-7; no firm D call. CDR3 size: 15 residues. Looked up from germline, CDR1 is SNHLY and CDR2 is FYNNEI. Trimming took off 8 bases at V and 4 bases at J, with 21 bases between the two ends. CDR3 bases: TGTGCCAGCTTAATGTATCTGGCATCAACATACGAGCAGTACTTC. The encoded protein is CASLMYLASTYEQYF.

The chain recombines TRBV7-2 with TRBJ1-4; TRBD1 agrees at 7 bases. CDR3 size: 14 residues. Germline CDR1 SGHTA, CDR2 FQGNSA. V trimming: 5 bases; J trimming: 4 bases; junction bases outside the gene matches: 4. This CDR3 reads CASSVNRGNEKLFF. CDR3 DNA sequence: TGTGCCAGCAGCGTGAACAGGGGTAATGAAAAACTGTTTTTT.

The chain joins TRBV15 to TRBJ1-2; the D gene is possibly TRBD1 (5 bases). Between the trimmed V and J ends, which lost 1 base and 8 bases, there was a span of 17 bases. This CDR3 has 15 amino acids. Germline CDR1 LNHNV, CDR2 YYDKDF (reference sequence). In nucleotides, the CDR3 is TGTGCCACCAGCAGAGCAGCGTGGCAGGGTGGCGGCTACACCTTC. It translates to CATSRAAWQGGGYTF.

This rearrangement joins TRBV7-8 to TRBJ1-3, with 8 positions matching TRBD1. Germline V CDR1 and CDR2: SGHVS, FQNEAQ. The length of the CDR3 is 14 residues. V gave up 5 bases and J gave up 8 bases; unmatched junction bases: 8. The CDR3 coding sequence is TGTGCCAGCAGCCTTACGACAGGGGCCGACACCATATATTTT. Protein: CASSLTTGADTIYF. The full variable domain, rest sourced from reference TRBV7-8 and TRBJ1-3, is GAGVSQSPRYKVAKRGQDVALRCDPISGHVSLFWYQQALGQGPEFLTYFQNEAQLDKSGLPSDRFFAERPEGSVSTLKIQRTQQEDSAVYLCASSLTTGADTIYFGEGSWLTVV.

The chain couples TRBV28 to TRBJ2-5; TRBD2 matches at 13 bases. The V and J ends lost 5 bases and 5 bases, in that order; junction bases with no gene match: 8. CDR3 size: 16 residues. Germline values: CDR1 MDHEN, CDR2 SYDVKM. The CDR3 nucleotides read TGTGCCAGCAGTCTGGGACTAGCGGGAAGGGGGGAGACCCAGTACTTC. Amino acid sequence: CASSLGLAGRGETQYF.

The gene calls are TRBV6-5 and TRBJ1-1; D remains ambiguous. Between the trimmed V and J ends, which lost 6 bases and 3 bases, there was a span of 14 bases. CDR1 is MNHEY, CDR2 SVGAGI, per germline. The CDR3 sequence is 14 residues long. CDR3 residues: CASRLGSGDTEAFF. CDR3 DNA sequence: TGTGCCAGCAGGTTAGGGAGCGGTGACACTGAAGCTTTCTTT.

The V call is TRBV9, the J call TRBJ1-4; no clear D. Germline values: CDR1 SGDLS, CDR2 YYNGEE. The CDR3 loop spans 13 amino acids. Trimming took 4 bases from V and 9 from J, leaving 13 bases between them. The CDR3 region has the DNA TGTGCCAGCAGCCACGGGATTGGCCAAAAACTGTTTTTT. Its translation is CASSHGIGQKLFF.

The chain couples TRBV7-2 to TRBJ2-7, with TRBD1 as a possible D gene (6 bases). The CDR3 contains 13 residues. The germline V and J ends were trimmed by 5 bases and 3 bases, with 11 bases remaining between them. Germline assignment: CDR1 SGHTA and CDR2 FQGNSA. CDR3 coding DNA: TGTGCCAGCAGCACGATACAGGGCTACGAGCAGTACTTC. Amino acid sequence: CASSTIQGYEQYF.

V usage is TRBV18 and J usage is TRBJ1-4, with 8 bases lining up with TRBD1. Germline CDR1 KGHSH, CDR2 LQKENI. The CDR3 totals 13 residues. The V segment lost 3 bases and the J segment 8 bases; nucleotides outside the gene matches: 2. The CDR3 sequence: CASSPGTGEKLFF. The CDR3 region has the DNA TGTGCCAGCTCACCGGGGACAGGCGAAAAACTGTTTTTT.

The rearrangement uses TRBV4-1 and TRBJ2-7; TRBD1 aligns across 8 bases. CDR1 is MGHRA, CDR2 YSYEKL, per germline. This CDR3 is 14 amino acids long. V gave up 4 bases and J gave up 6 bases; unmatched junction bases: 8. CDR3 in DNA: TGCGCCAGCAGCCCGGCAGACAGGGGTGGCGAGCAGTACTTC. This gives the protein CASSPADRGGEQYF.

The J gene is TRBJ1-2, the V gene TRBV13; tentative D call: TRBD1 (5 bases). V lost 5 bases, J lost 4 bases, and 23 bases lay in between. Germline V gene sequence: CDR1 PRHDT, CDR2 FYEKMQ (reference sequence). The CDR3 runs to 17 residues. For the CDR3, the DNA is TGTGCCAGCAGCACCCGTGGGGGGGGTGTTGATATCTATGGCTACACCTTC. Its protein is CASSTRGGGVDIYGYTF.

The CDR3 reads CAWSVLGQGARGGTKLNTGELFF. CDR3 DNA sequence: TGTGCCTGGAGTGTGCTAGGACAGGGGGCCCGGGGCGGGACAAAACTTAACACCGGGGAGCTGTTTTTT. This chain connects TRBV30 to TRBJ2-2; TRBD1 matches 11 bases. The germline V gene encodes CDR1 GTSNPN and CDR2 SVGIG (reference sequence). Trimming removed 0 bases from V and 2 bases from J; junction bases left unmatched: 23. CDR3 size: 23 residues.

The rearrangement links TRBV5-8 to TRBJ2-7; 10 bases agree with TRBD2. This CDR3 contains 15 residues. Trimming removed 4 bases from V and 1 base from J; junction bases left unmatched: 5. Per the germline V gene, CDR1 is SGHTS and CDR2 is YDEGEE. The CDR3 DNA is TGTGCCAGCAGCGCCGGACTAGCGGTATCCTACGAGCAGTACTTC. Its translation is CASSAGLAVSYEQYF.

V usage is TRBV9 and J usage is TRBJ2-1; 7 bases align to TRBD2. Germline assignment: CDR1 SGDLS and CDR2 YYNGEE. The CDR3 is 15 amino acids. V dropped 4 bases and J dropped 3; count of bases not matched to a gene: 7. The DNA for the CDR3 is TGTGCCAGCAGCCAGAGCGGGGTTGACTACAATGAGCAGTTCTTC. It translates to CASSQSGVDYNEQFF.

The chain has TRBV7-2 and TRBJ2-7; TRBD2 matches at 8 bases. Per the germline V gene, CDR1 is SGHTA and CDR2 is FQGNSA. The CDR3 runs to 14 residues. V trimming: 1 base; J trimming: 3 bases; junction bases outside the gene matches: 2. The chain's CDR3 is CASSLGAGGYEQYF. The CDR3 DNA reads as TGTGCCAGCAGCTTAGGGGCGGGAGGCTACGAGCAGTACTTC.

The CDR3 region is CASSPRGGPMNTEAFF. The CDR3 region has the DNA TGTGCCAGCAGCCCGCGAGGGGGACCGATGAACACTGAAGCTTTCTTT. V is TRBV14 and J is TRBJ1-1; a possible D gene is TRBD1 (6 bases). The ends were cut back, 4 bases at V and 0 bases at J, with 15 bases in the middle. The CDR3 is 16 amino acids. The V gene's germline CDR1 is SGHDN and CDR2 FVKESK.

The J gene is TRBJ2-1, the V gene TRBV5-5; 9 positions agree with TRBD2. The CDR3 totals 17 residues. J was trimmed by 0 bases and V by 4 bases; bases with no gene match: 8. Germline lookup yields CDR1 SGHKS and CDR2 YYEKEE (reference sequence). The CDR3 loop reads CASSTTSGLSSYNEQFF. In DNA form, the CDR3 reads TGTGCCAGCAGCACGACTAGCGGTCTTAGCTCCTACAATGAGCAGTTCTTC. Full variable domain (remainder filled in from reference TRBV5-5 and TRBJ2-1): DAGVTQSPTHLIKTRGQQVTLRCSPISGHKSVSWYQQVLGQGPQFIFQYYEKEERGRGNFPDRFSARQFPNYSSELNVNALLLGDSALYLCASSTTSGLSSYNEQFFGPGTRLTVL.

The genes are TRBV7-8 and TRBJ1-5; 7 nucleotides align to TRBD1. Germline-derived CDR1 and CDR2 are SGHVS and FQNEAQ. The V and J ends lost 5 bases and 2 bases, in that order; junction bases with no gene match: 3. The CDR3 consists of 14 residues. In DNA form, the CDR3 reads TGTGCCAGCAGCCCCAGGGGGGGCAATCAGCCCCAGCATTTT. Its translation: CASSPRGGNQPQHF.

The chain is built from TRBV14 and TRBJ2-2, with 9 bases that match TRBD1. From germline, CDR1 is SGHDN and CDR2 FVKESK. V gave up 3 bases and J gave up 6 bases; unmatched junction bases: 5. The CDR3 sequence is 15 residues long. CDR3 in DNA: TGTGCCAGCAGCCATGGGGACAGGGTGGCCGGGGAGCTGTTTTTT. Protein sequence: CASSHGDRVAGELFF.

The V call is TRBV15, the J call TRBJ1-3, with a tentative D call TRBD1 (6 bases). The V gene's germline CDR1 is LNHNV and CDR2 YYDKDF (reference sequence). V lost 3 bases and J 0 bases, leaving 15 bases between the germline ends. This CDR3 region has 17 residues. CDR3 amino acids: CATSSESGVYSGNTIYF. The CDR3 DNA follows: TGTGCCACCAGCAGTGAATCAGGGGTTTACTCTGGAAACACCATATATTTT.